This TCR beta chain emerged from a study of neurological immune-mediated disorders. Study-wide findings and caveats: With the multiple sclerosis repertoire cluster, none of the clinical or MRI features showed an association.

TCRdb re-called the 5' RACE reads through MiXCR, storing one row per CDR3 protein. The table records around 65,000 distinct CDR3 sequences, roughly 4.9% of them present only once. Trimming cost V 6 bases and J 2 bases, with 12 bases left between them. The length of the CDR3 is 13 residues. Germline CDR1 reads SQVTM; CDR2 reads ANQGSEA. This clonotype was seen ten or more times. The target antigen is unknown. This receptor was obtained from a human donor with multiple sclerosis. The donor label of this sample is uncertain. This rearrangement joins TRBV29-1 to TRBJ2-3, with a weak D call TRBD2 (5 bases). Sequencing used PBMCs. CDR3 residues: CSVAIRDTDTQYF. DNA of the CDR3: TGCAGCGTCGCAATCCGGGACACAGATACGCAGTATTTT.